The T cell receptor (beta chain) described here comes from a study of blood T cell repertoires in COVID-19. About the research overall: Specimens from acute and convalescent COVID-19 originated in the United States, Italy and Spain. From T cells, B-cell-depleted T cells, or PBMCs came the material, which was cDNA or gDNA.

Original methodology: For nucleated cells, counts were estimated from reference gene primer amplification. Using immunoSEQ multiplex PCR, the repertoire was profiled, and TCRdb retains in-frame clones only, with some absent. D and trimming were read from the DNA, whereas the V and J calls and clone size are those reported in that table. Altogether approximately 190,000 clones are present, approximately 90% being singletons, with the ten largest covering under 6.5%. Germline trimming cut 8 bases from V and 0 bases from J; bases unmatched to any gene: 4. The CDR3 length is 13 residues. Germline-derived CDR1 and CDR2 are SGHTA and FQGNSA. This clone was seen just once.

Sequenced sample: peripheral blood. V usage is TRBV7-2 and J usage is TRBJ2-7; TRBD1 matches at 7 bases. This TCR was recovered from a middle-aged man with active or convalescent COVID-19. The CDR3: CASGTGDSYEQYF. The CDR3 DNA follows: TGTGCCAGCGGAACAGGGGACTCCTACGAGCAGTACTTC.